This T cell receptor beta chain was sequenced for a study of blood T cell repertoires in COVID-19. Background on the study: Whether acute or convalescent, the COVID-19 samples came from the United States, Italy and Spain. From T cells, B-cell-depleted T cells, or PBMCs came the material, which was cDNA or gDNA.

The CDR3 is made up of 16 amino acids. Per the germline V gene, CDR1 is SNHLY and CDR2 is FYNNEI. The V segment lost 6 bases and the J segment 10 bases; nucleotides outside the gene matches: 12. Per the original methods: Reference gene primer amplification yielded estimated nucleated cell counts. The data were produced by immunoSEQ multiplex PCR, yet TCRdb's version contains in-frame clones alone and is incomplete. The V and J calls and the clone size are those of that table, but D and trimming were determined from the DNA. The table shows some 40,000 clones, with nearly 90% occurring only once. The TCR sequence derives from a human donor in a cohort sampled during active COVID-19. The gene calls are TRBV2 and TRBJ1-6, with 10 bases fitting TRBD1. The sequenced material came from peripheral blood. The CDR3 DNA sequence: TGTGCCAGCAGGGCCGGGACAGGGGTCTCAGGCTCACCCCTCCACTTT. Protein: CASRAGTGVSGSPLHF.